The rows below give T cell receptor beta chains drawn from one sample of a study of cytomegalovirus exposure and HLA in healthy donors. Measured with immunoSEQ multiplex PCR; TCRdb has only the in-frame clones, and not every one. The sample yields about 99,000 clones, around four fifths seen once. What was sequenced was PBMCs. All receptors come from a middle-aged woman in good health and CMV-seronegative. Each CDR3 is given with its conserved first and last residue. D genes are given only for firm matches. A clone size is listed for some rows: how often the clone was seen (once, few, many), or a class if it is expanded.

>-|TRBJ1-4|-|TRBV25-1
TGTGCCACCTCCGACTTCGAAAAACTGTTTTTT
CATSDFEKLFF
>-|TRBJ2-5|TRBD2|TRBV18
TGTGCCAGCTCATTAGGACTAGCGGAAGAGACCCAGTACTTC
CASSLGLAEETQYF
>-|TRBJ2-7|-|TRBV7-2
TGTGCCAGCAGCTTAGTTGCTAGCTCCTACGAGCAGTACTTC
CASSLVASSYEQYF
>-|TRBJ1-2|-|TRBV28
TGTGCCAGCAGTTTAGTCACGGGAAAATATGGCTACACCTTC
CASSLVTGKYGYTF
>few|TRBJ1-5|TRBD1|TRBV15
TGTGCCACCAGCACAGACCCGGGACAGGGTAACAATCAGCCCCAGCATTTT
CATSTDPGQGNNQPQHF
>-|TRBJ2-2|-|TRBV29-1
TGCAGCGCAGTACCCGGACACAGCACCGGGGAGCTGTTTTTT
CSAVPGHSTGELFF
>-|TRBJ2-1|-|TRBV19
TGTGCCAGTAGTATAGCCGCTAGCGCCCCTTCCTACAATGAGCAGTTCTTC
CASSIAASAPSYNEQFF
>few|TRBJ2-7|TRBD1|TRBV5-1
TGCGCCAGCAGCTTTCAGGGGGCGAGGGCCTACGAGCAGTACTTC
CASSFQGARAYEQYF
>-|TRBJ2-7|-|TRBV27
TGTGCCAGCTTCACGAGCTCCTACGAGCAGTACTTC
CASFTSSYEQYF
>-|TRBJ2-1|-|TRBV28
TGTGCCAGCAAGGGGACACTTATCAATGAGCAGTTCTTC
CASKGTLINEQFF
>-|TRBJ2-7|TRBD1|TRBV7-9
TGTGCCAGCAGCGCCAACACAGGGGCGTACGAGCAGTACTTC
CASSANTGAYEQYF
>-|TRBJ1-3|-|TRBV9
TGTGCCAGCAGCCCGAGGCCCACCTTTGGAAACACCATATATTTT
CASSPRPTFGNTIYF
>-|TRBJ1-5|-|TRBV28
TGTGCCAGCAGTTACGCGCGGGGGCCGATAGCTAATAGCAATCAGCCCCAGCATTTT
CASSYARGPIANSNQPQHF
>-|TRBJ2-1|-|TRBV27
TGTGCCAGCAGTTCCGCGGGTCCCTCCTACAATGAGCAGTTCTTC
CASSSAGPSYNEQFF
>-|TRBJ2-3|TRBD2|TRBV4-3
TGCGCCAGCAGCCAAGACAGAAGCGGGAGAGGCACAGATACGCAGTATTTT
CASSQDRSGRGTDTQYF
>few|TRBJ2-3|TRBD2|TRBV4-3
TGCGCCAGCAGCCAAGATAGGATAGCGGGAGGGTTCAACACAGATACGCAGTATTTT
CASSQDRIAGGFNTDTQYF
>-|TRBJ1-4|-|TRBV7-9
TGTGCCAGCAGCTTGGGGGGACCTGAAAAACTGTTTTTT
CASSLGGPEKLFF
>-|TRBJ1-2|-|TRBV5-1
TGCGCCAGCAGCTTCCTTAACGCAGGGTTAACTTCTGGCTACACCTTC
CASSFLNAGLTSGYTF